This is a list of T cell receptor beta chains from one sample in a study of Graves' ophthalmopathy and Graves' hyperthyroidism. One entry per CDR3 protein results from TCRdb running MiXCR on the multiplex PCR reads. Of about 700,000 distinct CDR3 sequences listed, roughly 41% are singletons. Material: peripheral blood. Receptors were obtained from an adult man with Graves' ophthalmopathy. Both conserved end residues are part of each CDR3. The order of the fields is CDR3 DNA, CDR3 protein, D gene, J gene, clone size, V gene. D genes are given only for firm matches. For some rows the clone size is stated as once, few or many, or as a class when expanded; others skip it.

CDR3nt: TGTGCCTGGAGTCCTTCCAACGCCGGGGAGCTGTTTTTT
CDR3aa: CAWSPSNAGELFF
d_gene: .
j_gene: TRBJ2-2
abundance: .
v_gene: TRBV30

CDR3nt: TGCGCCAGCAGCTTGGTTGGGCAGTCTGCCAACACCGGGGAGCTGTTTTTT
CDR3aa: CASSLVGQSANTGELFF
d_gene: .
j_gene: TRBJ2-2
abundance: .
v_gene: TRBV5-1

CDR3nt: TGTGCCAGCAGTGACAGCATTAACTATGGCTACACCTTC
CDR3aa: CASSDSINYGYTF
d_gene: .
j_gene: TRBJ1-2
abundance: .
v_gene: TRBV6-5

CDR3nt: TGCAGTGCTAGTGGAGATGTTGGGGCCAACGTCCTGACTTTC
CDR3aa: CSASGDVGANVLTF
d_gene: .
j_gene: TRBJ2-6
abundance: .
v_gene: TRBV20-1

CDR3nt: TGTGCCAGCAGCCAAGGCCGGGGAACTGAAGCTTTCTTT
CDR3aa: CASSQGRGTEAFF
d_gene: .
j_gene: TRBJ1-1
abundance: many
v_gene: TRBV4-2

CDR3nt: TGTGCCAGCAGCTTAGAAGGGGGGAGCTCCTACGAGCAGTACTTC
CDR3aa: CASSLEGGSSYEQYF
d_gene: .
j_gene: TRBJ2-7
abundance: .
v_gene: TRBV7-9

CDR3nt: TGTGCCAGCAGCCCCGGGACGACCAATCAGCCCCAGCATTTT
CDR3aa: CASSPGTTNQPQHF
d_gene: .
j_gene: TRBJ1-5
abundance: .
v_gene: TRBV7-8

CDR3nt: TGTGCCAGTAGTATCTCCGGACAGAGCAATCAGCCCCAGCATTTT
CDR3aa: CASSISGQSNQPQHF
d_gene: .
j_gene: TRBJ1-5
abundance: .
v_gene: TRBV19

CDR3nt: TGTGCCAGCAGTAAGGGTTTTGACTCTGGAAACACCATATATTTT
CDR3aa: CASSKGFDSGNTIYF
d_gene: .
j_gene: TRBJ1-3
abundance: many
v_gene: TRBV7-9

CDR3nt: TGTGCCATCAGACCTCTCCCCGACAGGGTCTCTGGCTACACCTTC
CDR3aa: CAIRPLPDRVSGYTF
d_gene: TRBD1
j_gene: TRBJ1-2
abundance: many
v_gene: TRBV10-3

CDR3nt: TGTGCCAGCACCAAGACAGGGGCAGGCACTGAAGCTTTCTTT
CDR3aa: CASTKTGAGTEAFF
d_gene: TRBD1
j_gene: TRBJ1-1
abundance: .
v_gene: TRBV6-6

CDR3nt: TGTGCCAGCAACTTAGGGACAAGATTTTACGAGCAGTACTTC
CDR3aa: CASNLGTRFYEQYF
d_gene: .
j_gene: TRBJ2-7
abundance: few
v_gene: TRBV7-8

CDR3nt: TGTGCCAGCAGTCCCAGAGTATTACAGGGTAGCAATCAGCCCCAGCATTTT
CDR3aa: CASSPRVLQGSNQPQHF
d_gene: .
j_gene: TRBJ1-5
abundance: few
v_gene: TRBV6-5

CDR3nt: TGTGCCAGCAGTTTAGTCCGACTGCGCTCTGGGGCCAACGTCCTGACTTTC
CDR3aa: CASSLVRLRSGANVLTF
d_gene: .
j_gene: TRBJ2-6
abundance: few
v_gene: TRBV27

CDR3nt: TGTGCCAGCAGATCATCCTCTCGGGACAATGAGCAGTTCTTC
CDR3aa: CASRSSSRDNEQFF
d_gene: .
j_gene: TRBJ2-1
abundance: few
v_gene: TRBV25-1

CDR3nt: TGTGCCAGCAGCCTACTACAGGGTCCAGGAGGAATTGGCTACACCTTC
CDR3aa: CASSLLQGPGGIGYTF
d_gene: .
j_gene: TRBJ1-2
abundance: many
v_gene: TRBV7-9

CDR3nt: TGTGCCAGCAGCTTAGGCGTTCACGGGCAGCCCCAGCATTTT
CDR3aa: CASSLGVHGQPQHF
d_gene: .
j_gene: TRBJ1-5
abundance: many
v_gene: TRBV7-2